Presented here are 17 T cell receptor beta chains from one specimen sequenced in a study of regulatory T cells in long-lasting Graves disease. Regarding time point: persistent/refractory GD, antithyroid drugs over 5 years with positive TRAb. The TCR library used RNA extracted from PBMCs. Sequencing libraries for TCR beta were prepared with iRepertoire HTBI primers and Arm-PCR of CDR3 regions. TCRdb itself ran the multiplex PCR reads through MiXCR, one entry per CDR3 protein. The sample has more than 350,000 distinct CDR3 sequences, roughly 21% seen once. Sequencing was performed on peripheral blood mononuclear cells (PBMCs), taken when the disease was refractory, from a patient treated with antithyroid drugs. These receptors were obtained from a female donor with Graves disease.

In the case of this clonotype: The junction and the germline gene differ at one end; a read error may be behind it. V usage is TRBV6-2 or TRBV6-3 and J usage is TRBJ1-3; D remains ambiguous. Germline-derived CDR1 and CDR2 are MNHEY and SVGEGT. The CDR3 loop spans 15 amino acids. The CDR3 DNA follows: TGTGCCGGCAGTATACGGGCCGGCTCTGGAAACACCATATATTTT. This sequence encodes CAGSIRAGSGNTIYF.

There are many counts of this clonotype. The rearrangement uses TRBV20-1 and TRBJ1-5; D unresolved. The germline CDR1 and CDR2 sequences are DFQATT and SNEGSKA (reference sequence). V was pared by 0 bases and J by 2 bases, with 8 bases between. There are 14 residues in the CDR3. In DNA form, the CDR3 reads TGCAGTGCTAGAGATCTGAGGGGCAATCAGCCCCAGCATTTT. Its protein is CSARDLRGNQPQHF.

This clonotype has just a few counts. The chain joins TRBV30 to TRBJ1-1; TRBD1 might be the D (6 bases). V was trimmed by 4 bases and J by 0 bases, leaving 12 bases between them. Germline values: CDR1 GTSNPN, CDR2 SVGIG (reference sequence). This CDR3 contains 14 residues. The CDR3 DNA reads as TGTGCCTGGATCAAGGACAGAGTGAACACTGAAGCTTTCTTT. This gives the protein CAWIKDRVNTEAFF. The full variable domain, with the rest looked up from reference TRBV30 and TRBJ1-1, is SQTIHQWPATLVQPVGSPLSLECTVEGTSNPNLYWYRQAAGRGLQLLFYSVGIGQISSEVPQNLSASRPQDRQFILSSKKLLLSDSGFYLCAWIKDRVNTEAFFGQGTRLTVV.

This clonotype was recorded many times. The rearrangement links TRBV11-2 to TRBJ2-2, with unresolved D. Germline-derived CDR1 and CDR2 are SGHAT and FQNNGV. The CDR3 sequence is 14 residues long. V lost 1 base and J 7 bases, leaving 10 bases between the germline ends. CDR3 coding DNA: TGTGCCAGCAGCTTAGGGCAGTACGGCGGGGAGCTGTTTTTT. This translates into CASSLGQYGGELFF.

The chain recombines TRBV20-1 with TRBJ2-5; maybe TRBD2 (7 bases). V lost 0 bases and J 5 bases, leaving 19 bases between the germline ends. The germline V gene encodes CDR1 DFQATT and CDR2 SNEGSKA (reference sequence). The CDR3 has 16 amino acids. The CDR3 protein is CSARDTGLADLETQYF. The CDR3, as DNA: TGCAGTGCTAGAGATACAGGGCTAGCGGACCTTGAGACCCAGTACTTC.

The table lists this clonotype with many counts. The chain is built from TRBV7-2 and TRBJ2-5; D unresolved. V dropped 5 bases and J dropped 7 bases, with 14 bases sitting between them. Per the germline V gene, CDR1 is SGHTA and CDR2 is FQGNSA. The CDR3 sequence is 13 residues long. The CDR3 nucleotides are TGTGCCAGCAGCCCCGGAATGATAGGGACCCAGTACTTC. It is translated as CASSPGMIGTQYF.

This CDR3 is CASSYWDTGRADTQYF. The CDR3 DNA reads TGCGCCAGCAGCTACTGGGACACAGGACGTGCAGATACGCAGTATTTT. V usage is TRBV5-1 and J usage is TRBJ2-3, with D maybe TRBD1 (6 bases). Trimming shortened V by 3 bases and J by 4 bases, and 18 bases separated the two germline ends. The germline gives CDR1 SGHRS, CDR2 YFSETQ. This CDR3 contains 16 residues.

This clonotype was counted once. This may come from a read error, since a much larger clone is one base off. V is TRBV28 and J is TRBJ2-4; tentatively, D is TRBD1 (5 bases). CDR1 is MDHEN, CDR2 SYDVKM, per germline. The CDR3 extends over 13 amino acids. CDR3 DNA: TGTGCCAGCAGTTTATCAGGGTGGAACATTCGGTACTTC. Translation gives CASSLSGWNIRYF.

J is TRBJ2-7 and V is TRBV6-5, with 12 bases identical to TRBD1. This CDR3 region has 15 residues. V was clipped by 2 bases and J by 4 bases; unmatched bases: 3. Germline CDR1 is MNHEY and CDR2 is SVGAGI. CDR3 loop: CASSYLGQGAYEQYF. The DNA for the CDR3 is TGTGCCAGCAGTTACCTGGGACAGGGGGCGTACGAGCAGTACTTC.

V and J are TRBV24-1 and TRBJ2-2, with 8 bases lining up with TRBD1. The ends lost 10 bases at V and 2 bases at J; junction bases unmatched: 8. The CDR3 is 15 residues long. CDR1 is KGHDR, CDR2 SFDVKD, per germline. The CDR3 region is CATGTGTGNTGELFF. CDR3 nucleotide sequence: TGTGCCACAGGGACCGGGACAGGTAACACCGGGGAGCTGTTTTTT.

This clonotype appeared many times. J is TRBJ2-5 and V is TRBV3-1; no firm D call. Trimming shortened V by 4 bases and J by 7 bases, and 10 bases separated the two germline ends. Germline CDR1 reads LGHDT; CDR2 reads YNNKEL (reference sequence). The CDR3 is made up of 12 amino acids. The CDR3 nucleotides are TGTGCCAGCAGCCCCTCGTCTTGGACCCAGTACTTC. Translation gives CASSPSSWTQYF.

This sequence joins TRBV20-1 and TRBJ1-5; possibly TRBD1 for D (5 bases). Trimming took 2 bases from V and 6 from J, leaving 11 bases between them. Per the germline V gene, CDR1 is DFQATT and CDR2 is SNEGSKA (reference sequence). CDR3 length equals 13 residues. The CDR3 spells CSARPPGGQPQHF. The CDR3 DNA is TGCAGTGCTAGACCACCGGGGGGTCAGCCCCAGCATTTT.

This clonotype came up many times. V usage is TRBV2 and J usage is TRBJ2-5; perhaps TRBD1 as D (6 bases). Germline V gene lookup returns CDR1 SNHLY and CDR2 FYNNEI. The CDR3 totals 15 residues. V lost 2 bases and J 2 bases, leaving 12 bases between the germline ends. CDR3: CASSERDKMQETQYF. CDR3 nucleotides: TGTGCCAGCAGTGAAAGGGACAAAATGCAAGAGACCCAGTACTTC.

This clonotype was counted only a few times. This sequence joins TRBV7-9 and TRBJ2-5; TRBD2 agrees at 15 bases. Germline V gene sequence: CDR1 SEHNR, CDR2 FQNEAQ (reference sequence). CDR3 length: 18 amino acids. The ends lost 1 base at V and 5 bases at J; junction bases unmatched: 8. The CDR3 nucleotides read TGTGCCAGCAGCTTAGGGGGACTAGCGGGAGGAGAAGGGGAGACCCAGTACTTC. Residues: CASSLGGLAGGEGETQYF.

This clonotype was observed a few times. The rearrangement links TRBV29-1 to TRBJ2-7; TRBD2 matches at 7 bases. The CDR3 length is 13 residues. Per the germline V gene, CDR1 is SQVTM and CDR2 is ANQGSEA. V lost 2 bases and J lost 3; bases outside the gene matches: 4. CDR3 sequence: CSVETGLHYEQYF. DNA for the CDR3: TGCAGCGTTGAAACGGGACTACACTACGAGCAGTACTTC.

This clonotype occurred a few times. This chain connects TRBV29-1 to TRBJ1-3, with D unresolved. The CDR3 is 13 residues long. V gave up 2 bases and J gave up 2 bases, with 7 bases separating them. The germline V gene has CDR1 SQVTM and CDR2 ANQGSEA. CDR3 in DNA: TGCAGCGTTGAACCAGAAGCTGGAAACACCATATATTTT. Its translation: CSVEPEAGNTIYF.

This chain connects TRBV27 to TRBJ2-7; TRBD2 aligns across 7 bases. Trimming cost V 3 bases and J 5 bases; bases outside gene matches: 7. There are 14 residues in the CDR3. The V gene's germline CDR1 is MNHEY and CDR2 SMNVEV (reference sequence). DNA for the CDR3: TGTGCCAGCAGTTTTCGGGCGGGAGCGGACGAGCAGTACTTC. It yields the protein CASSFRAGADEQYF.